This T cell receptor beta chain comes out of a study of cytomegalovirus exposure and HLA in healthy donors. Study outcomes and limitations: The tendency of first-cohort TCR clusters to co-occur in the roughly 110 validation repertoires was identified by a subsequent analysis. TCR beta chains numbering some 160 were designated cytomegalovirus-associated.

This clone has just one count. Its matching antigen is unknown. Profiled with immunoSEQ multiplex PCR; TCRdb holds only in-frame clones, not every one. The sample lists around 250,000 clones; 90% were seen once. The sequencing sample was made of PBMCs. The sequence derives from a woman aged 18-35 years in good health and CMV-seronegative.

CDR3 sequence reads: CASSVEGQGAQETQYF. CDR3 coding DNA: TGTGCCAGCAGCGTAGAGGGACAGGGGGCCCAAGAGACCCAGTACTTC. The J gene is TRBJ2-5, the V gene TRBV9; 12 bases fit TRBD1. CDR3 length equals 16 residues. The V gene's germline CDR1 is SGDLS and CDR2 YYNGEE. V was clipped by 0 bases and J by 1 base; unmatched bases: 1.